This TCR beta chain was captured in a study of tissue T cells after allogeneic stem cell transplantation. The repertoire was sequenced with immunoSEQ multiplex PCR; TCRdb's copy has only in-frame clones and lacks some. The sample records 20,000 to 25,000 clones, around 77% being singletons. Note on this clone: What it binds is not known. Gene names denote mouse genes. Sequencing ends 1 residue short of the CDR3 end; the germline J gene provides the rest.

The study's findings and limits: Motif-based clustering found tissue-specific repertoire signatures shared across patients, though few clones were shared. Only a limited share of tissue TCRs appeared in blood or spleen. Within patients, tissue anatomy strongly shaped TCR repertoire composition.

The CDR3 length is 15 residues. Germline V gene data show CDR1 as NSHNY and CDR2 as SYGAGN. Trimming took off 0 bases at V and 4 bases at J, with 10 bases between the two ends. This sequence was found in a female BALB/c mouse in good health. The strain's MHC: H2-d. Sample: spleen. The chain links TRBV13-1 to TRBJ2-2; D may match TRBD1 or TRBD2 (7 bases each). The part of the CDR3 DNA that was read is TGTGCCAGCAGTGATGTCAGGGGGGGCACCGGGCAGCTCTAC. It translates to CASSDVRGGTGQLY. The full CDR3 sequence reads CASSDVRGGTGQLYF.